These T cell receptor beta chains were read from a single sample in a study of shared clonotypes between healthy human individuals. TCRdb's table, derived via immunoSEQ multiplex PCR, lists solely in-frame clones and lacks some. This sample carries roughly 1,500,000 clones, roughly 98.5% of them seen once, and the ten largest clones take approximately 0.4%. The material sequenced was naive CD4+ T cells sorted from blood. Every receptor here comes from a man aged 25-45 years in good health. The CDR3 runs from the conserved cysteine through the conserved F or W. A D gene is named only where the DNA matches it firmly. The size field is filled for only some rows; it gives once, few, many or a size class.

>NA|TRBV7-2|NA|TRBJ2-7
TGTGCCAGCAGTTATAAGGGGACCGAGCAGTACTTC
CASSYKGTEQYF
>NA|TRBV25-1|TRBD1|TRBJ1-1
TGTGCCAGCAGTAGGGGAGGACAGGGGGCTGAAGCTTTCTTT
CASSRGGQGAEAFF
>once|TRBV5-1|TRBD1|TRBJ1-4
TGCGCCAGCAGCTTGGCCGGGACAGCGAATGAAAAACTGTTTTTT
CASSLAGTANEKLFF
>NA|TRBV7-9|TRBD1|TRBJ2-1
TGTGCCAGCAGCTTCTCCGGGACAGCTAACAATGAGCAGTTCTTC
CASSFSGTANNEQFF
>NA|TRBV2|TRBD1|TRBJ2-1
TGTGCCAGCCGACGTGACAGGGTCCCCTACAATGAGCAGTTCTTC
CASRRDRVPYNEQFF
>NA|TRBV7-2|NA|TRBJ1-2
TGTGCCAGCAGCTCCCATGGGGGGCTTTGGTATGGCTACACCTTC
CASSSHGGLWYGYTF
>NA|TRBV29-1|TRBD2|TRBJ2-2
TGCAGCATGACTAGCGGGAGGGTGGACACCGGGGAGCTGTTTTTT
CSMTSGRVDTGELFF
>NA|TRBV5-4|NA|TRBJ1-4
TGTGCCAGCAGCTCAGTTAGGGGCGGCCCCATGGTGCCTAATGAAAAACTGTTTTTT
CASSSVRGGPMVPNEKLFF
>NA|TRBV15|NA|TRBJ2-5
TGTGCCACCAGCAGAGATTATTACAGTAAAGAGACCCAGTACTTC
CATSRDYYSKETQYF
>NA|TRBV18|NA|TRBJ2-5
TGTGCCAGCTCACCCGGGCCAGCGGAGACCCAGTACTTC
CASSPGPAETQYF
>NA|TRBV19|TRBD2|TRBJ2-3
TGTGCCAGCCTAGGGACTAGCGGGCGAGACGGTACGCAGTATTTT
CASLGTSGRDGTQYF
>once|TRBV9|NA|TRBJ2-1
TGTGCCAGCAGCGGACGACTTAGCCATGAGCAGTTCTTC
CASSGRLSHEQFF
>NA|TRBV5-6|TRBD2|TRBJ2-3
TGTGCCAGCAGCTTGGGCGGGAGGGGCACAGATACGCAGTATTTT
CASSLGGRGTDTQYF
>NA|TRBV7-8|TRBD2|TRBJ2-1
TGTGCCAGCAGCCCGCGTCGAGCGGGAGGGAATGAGCAGTTCTTC
CASSPRRAGGNEQFF
>NA|TRBV10-2|NA|TRBJ2-2
TGCGCCAGCAGTAGGGGGGCCAGCACCGGGGAGCTGTTTTTT
CASSRGASTGELFF
>NA|TRBV28|NA|TRBJ2-7
TGTGCCAGCAGTTTTTTGGGGACCCGGGGCACCTACGAGCAGTACTTC
CASSFLGTRGTYEQYF
>NA|TRBV18|NA|TRBJ2-1
TGTGCCAGCTCAATCACCGCGGGTCATGAGCAGTTCTTC
CASSITAGHEQFF
>once|TRBV2|NA|TRBJ2-1
TGTGCCAGCAACCCCATGCAGGGCAATGAGCAGTTCTTC
CASNPMQGNEQFF
>NA|TRBV11-2|NA|TRBJ2-1
TGTGCCAGCAGCTTGCGCGGGATCCCGAGCGGGAATGAGCAGTTCTTC
CASSLRGIPSGNEQFF
>NA|TRBV5-1|NA|TRBJ1-1
TGCGCCAGCAGCTTTGCCGCTCCAGGGGACGCTGAAGCTTTCTTT
CASSFAAPGDAEAFF
>NA|TRBV28|NA|TRBJ2-6
TGTGCCAGCAGTTTTTCAGGAATAGGGGCCAACGTCCTGACTTTC
CASSFSGIGANVLTF
>NA|TRBV5-4|NA|TRBJ2-7
TGTGCCAGCAGCTTGCAGGACTCCTACGAGCAGTACTTC
CASSLQDSYEQYF
>once|TRBV28|TRBD2|TRBJ2-3
TGTGCCAGCAGTTTCGGCGGGAGTTATACAGATACGCAGTATTTT
CASSFGGSYTDTQYF
>NA|TRBV7-2|NA|TRBJ2-7
TGTGCCAGCAGCTTAGCGTCCTTGAGGAGGGCCGGCCGAGAGCAGTACTTC
CASSLASLRRAGREQYF
>NA|TRBV10-3|NA|TRBJ2-7
TGTGCCATCAGTGGTGACAGCTACGAGCAGTACTTC
CAISGDSYEQYF
>NA|TRBV5-5|TRBD1|TRBJ1-5
TGTGCCAGCAGCTCGGGACAGGGGAATCAGCCCCAGCATTTT
CASSSGQGNQPQHF
>NA|TRBV28|NA|TRBJ2-1
TGTGCCAGCAGTCTAAGGAGGGGAACGACTCCCGAGCAGTTCTTC
CASSLRRGTTPEQFF
>NA|TRBV5-1|TRBD2|TRBJ2-2
TGCGCCAGCAGACTAGCGGCGAACACCGGGGAGCTGTTTTTT
CASRLAANTGELFF
>NA|TRBV18|TRBD1|TRBJ2-7
TGTGCCAGCTCACCATCGAGACAGGGAGTTTCCTACGAGCAGTACTTC
CASSPSRQGVSYEQYF
>NA|TRBV6-4|TRBD2|TRBJ2-1
TGTGCCAGCAGTGACTCACTAGCGGGAGGTGAGCAGTTCTTC
CASSDSLAGGEQFF
>NA|TRBV5-8|TRBD1|TRBJ2-3
TGTGCCAGCAGCCGCCGGACAGGGTTCACAGATACGCAGTATTTT
CASSRRTGFTDTQYF
>NA|TRBV5-1|NA|TRBJ1-4
TGCGCCAGCTCGCGGACCTCTAATGAAAAACTGTTTTTT
CASSRTSNEKLFF
>NA|TRBV4-1|NA|TRBJ2-7
TGCGCCAGCAGAGGACTCGGGGAGGCCAACTACGAGCAGTACTTC
CASRGLGEANYEQYF
>once|TRBV10-3|TRBD1|TRBJ2-3
TGTGCCACTGGGACAGACACAGATACGCAGTATTTT
CATGTDTDTQYF
>NA|TRBV28|TRBD1|TRBJ1-2
TGTGCCAGCAGTTTAGGGGCGACAGGGAACTATGGCTACACCTTC
CASSLGATGNYGYTF
>NA|TRBV2|NA|TRBJ2-2
TGTGCCAGCAGTGAAATTTGGGGGAAAACCGGGGAGCTGTTTTTT
CASSEIWGKTGELFF
>NA|TRBV7-9|NA|TRBJ2-5
TGTGCCAGCAGCCGTTGGGGAGAGACCCAGTACTTC
CASSRWGETQYF
>NA|TRBV5-1|TRBD2|TRBJ2-3
TGCGCCAGCAGCTACACGACTAGCGGGATAGGGTATTTT
CASSYTTSGIGYF
>NA|TRBV5-4|NA|TRBJ2-1
TGTGCCAGCAGCTCCGTAGGAGGCTACAATGAGCAGTTCTTC
CASSSVGGYNEQFF
>NA|TRBV27|TRBD2|TRBJ2-2
TGTGCCAGCAGCCCCCGACTAGCTTACGCCGGGGAGCTGTTTTTT
CASSPRLAYAGELFF
>NA|TRBV6-4|NA|TRBJ2-2
TGTGCCAGCAGCCGGACGGGGACCGGGGAGCTGTTTTTT
CASSRTGTGELFF